This T cell receptor beta chain was identified in a study of blood T cell repertoires in COVID-19 (dated by TCRdb to 2018 to 2021). For context, the study as a whole: Collaborator samples came from the United States, Italy and Spain and covered acute and convalescent phases of COVID-19. The dataset comprised deeply sampled blood TCRbeta repertoires from subjects exposed to, actively infected with, or recovered from COVID-19. Where available, HLA class I and class II types were taken from metadata supplied by the sample provider and were not determined by assay-based typing. A freely available public database, intended as a resource for researchers studying the immune response to SARS-CoV-2, is where the repertoires were released. The samples were drawn from two sources: the first 160 participants of the ongoing ImmuneRACE study, and 950 to 1,500 subjects contributed by 6 global collaborators. The prospective study material was composed of cDNA or gDNA derived from T cells, B-cell-depleted T cells, or PBMCs. A de-identified subject ID, COVID-19 status, age in years and sex were almost always included in the sample metadata.

One collaborating source in Seattle enrolled patients during active infection and followed them longitudinally through the course of disease. Collaborating institutions collected whole blood in K2EDTA tubes following their own protocols. Collaborator samples were shipped for TCRbeta analysis as frozen whole blood, isolated PBMCs, or DNA extracted from either sample type. What the authors observed across the whole study: The amount of clinical and demographic metadata varied by source and participant and was provided uncurated.

Including cysteine and phenylalanine, the CDR3 has 17 amino acids. Just CDR3 DNA is preserved here, 51 bases in frame from base 1. The germline V and J ends show losses of 5 bases and 4 bases respectively, and no gene match explains 9 bases of the junction. The germline V gene (reference sequence) specifies MNHEY as CDR1 and SMNVEV as CDR2. As concerns this clone: Its antigen remains undetermined. Per-base quality was not reported, and no clone a single base away is much larger than it.

TCRbeta CDR3 regions were amplified from genomic DNA by means of the immunoSEQ Assay, a bias-controlled multiplex PCR. Regarding the original processing steps: Within the assay, amplification of reference gene primers was used to estimate how many nucleated cells each sample contained. To quantify the absolute abundance of each unique TCRbeta CDR3 rearrangement, sequence reads were collapsed and filtered. For each sample, productive Simpson clonality was calculated as the square root of Simpson's diversity index over productive rearrangements. The clones in this table, taken by TCRdb from immuneACCESS, are in-frame only. Not every clone is retained; where verified, under half of the shortfall comes from an unresolved V gene, and the cause of the rest is unknown. Clonal size and the V and J genes are those of that table, whereas D and trimming came from the DNA. For this sample there are some 310,000 clones; around 89% appear just once. The ten largest clonotypes hold roughly 1% of the sample.

Sequencing was carried out using peripheral blood. This sequence originates from a woman in her 40s with COVID-19, enrolled during active disease. Recombination joined TRBV27 with TRBJ1-4; TRBD1 lines up with 11 middle nucleotides. The CDR3 has the sequence CASSLGTGGLFNEKLFF. The sequenced DNA is TGTGCCAGCAGTCTCGGGACAGGGGGTCTCTTTAATGAAAAACTGTTTTTT.